Sequencing of this TCR beta chain was carried out in a study of cytomegalovirus exposure and HLA in healthy donors. Study-wide results and caveats: Reportedly, HLA-A and HLA-B alleles of most subjects were accurately predicted from TCR beta. Rarity characterized most TCR sequences, yet some public TCRs appeared in many donors. In a later analysis, a missense DCLRE1C variant was linked to TCR beta V- and J-gene trimming.

13 Jbeta primers and 60 Vbeta primers were used for the PCR. Study processing details: An analysis that came later counted 77 million or so unique TCR beta chains, roughly 11 million shared. Some clones are missing from TCRdb's copy, which holds only in-frame ones; the method was immunoSEQ multiplex PCR. That table supplies the V and J calls and clone size; D and trimming were determined from the DNA. The profile shows about 160,000 clones, approximately 80% of them singletons. Regarding this clone: As yet, its antigen is unknown. One end of the junction varies from germline; a read error may be responsible.

Germline CDR1 and CDR2: SEHNR and FQNEAQ (reference sequence). CDR3 size: 12 residues. The clonotype was recovered from a woman between 50 and 59 years old in good health and CMV-seronegative. Source material: PBMCs. J is TRBJ1-2 and V is TRBV7-9; D ambiguous. This CDR3 is CSSSRNSGGYTF. DNA for the CDR3: TGTTCCAGCAGCCGTAACAGCGGGGGCTACACCTTC.